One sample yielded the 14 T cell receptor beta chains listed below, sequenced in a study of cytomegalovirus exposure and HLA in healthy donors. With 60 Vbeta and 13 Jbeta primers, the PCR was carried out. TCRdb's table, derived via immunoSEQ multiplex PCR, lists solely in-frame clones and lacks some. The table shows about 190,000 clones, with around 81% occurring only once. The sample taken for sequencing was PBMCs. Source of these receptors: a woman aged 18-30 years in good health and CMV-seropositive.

CDR3 bases: TGTGCCAGCAGCCCCTGGGCAGCTCTCAGTGATACGCAGTATTTT. Its translation: CASSPWAALSDTQYF. The V and J genes are TRBV7-3 and TRBJ2-3; D gene unclear. The germline V gene has CDR1 SGHTA and CDR2 FQGTGA. The CDR3 runs 15 residues. The V gene lost 5 bases and the J gene lost 6 bases, with 18 bases spanning the gap. The variable domain in full, completed from reference TRBV7-3 and TRBJ2-3, reads GAGVSQTPSNKVTEKGKYVELRCDPISGHTALYWYRQSLGQGPEFLIYFQGTGAADDSGLPNDRFFAVRPEGSVSTLKIQRTERGDSAVYLCASSPWAALSDTQYFGPGTRLTVL.

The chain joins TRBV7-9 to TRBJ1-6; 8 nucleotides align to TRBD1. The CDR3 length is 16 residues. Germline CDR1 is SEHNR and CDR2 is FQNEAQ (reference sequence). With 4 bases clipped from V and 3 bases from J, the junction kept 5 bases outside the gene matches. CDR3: CASSSGQGFYNSPLHF. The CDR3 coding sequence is TGTGCCAGCAGCTCCGGACAGGGTTTCTATAATTCACCCCTCCACTTT. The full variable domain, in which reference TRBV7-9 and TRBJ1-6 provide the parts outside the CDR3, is DTGVSQNPRHKITKRGQNVTFRCDPISEHNRLYWYRQTLGQGPEFLTYFQNEAQLEKSRLLSDRFSAERPKGSFSTLEIQRTEQGDSAMYLCASSSGQGFYNSPLHFGNGTRLTVT.

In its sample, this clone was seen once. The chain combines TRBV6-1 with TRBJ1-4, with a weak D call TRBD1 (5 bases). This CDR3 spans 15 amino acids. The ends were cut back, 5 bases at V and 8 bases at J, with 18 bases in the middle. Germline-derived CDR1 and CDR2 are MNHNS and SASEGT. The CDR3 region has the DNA TGTGCCAGCAGTAAGGGACTGGGCATGGGCGAAAAACTGTTTTTT. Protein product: CASSKGLGMGEKLFF.

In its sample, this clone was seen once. The DNA for the CDR3 is TGTGCCAGCAGGACCGGGACAGGGTACTACGAGCAGTACTTC. This translates into CASRTGTGYYEQYF. The V call is TRBV21-1, the J call TRBJ2-7; the D call TRBD1 from the table was never checked on the DNA. TRBV21-1 is described as a pseudogene. The CDR3 has 14 residues.

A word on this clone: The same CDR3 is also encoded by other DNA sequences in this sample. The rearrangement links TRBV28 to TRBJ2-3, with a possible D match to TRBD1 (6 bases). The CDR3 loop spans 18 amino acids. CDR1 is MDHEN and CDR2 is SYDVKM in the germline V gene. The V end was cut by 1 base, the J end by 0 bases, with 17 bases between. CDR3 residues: CASSLSPKQGTSTDTQYF. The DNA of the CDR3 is TGTGCCAGCAGTTTATCCCCCAAACAGGGAACTAGCACAGATACGCAGTATTTT. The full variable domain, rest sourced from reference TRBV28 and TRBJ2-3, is DVKVTQSSRYLVKRTGEKVFLECVQDMDHENMFWYRQDPGLGLRLIYFSYDVKMKEKGDIPEGYSVSREKKERFSLILESASTNQTSMYLCASSLSPKQGTSTDTQYFGPGTRLTVL.

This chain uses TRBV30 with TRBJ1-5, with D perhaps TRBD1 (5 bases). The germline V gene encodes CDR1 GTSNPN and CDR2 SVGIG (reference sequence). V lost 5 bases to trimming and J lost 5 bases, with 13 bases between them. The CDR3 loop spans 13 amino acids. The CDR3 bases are TGTGCCTGGGATTCAGGGTTGTATCAGCCCCAGCATTTT. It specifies CAWDSGLYQPQHF. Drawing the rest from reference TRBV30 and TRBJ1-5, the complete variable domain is SQTIHQWPATLVQPVGSPLSLECTVEGTSNPNLYWYRQAAGRGLQLLFYSVGIGQISSEVPQNLSASRPQDRQFILSSKKLLLSDSGFYLCAWDSGLYQPQHFGDGTRLSIL.

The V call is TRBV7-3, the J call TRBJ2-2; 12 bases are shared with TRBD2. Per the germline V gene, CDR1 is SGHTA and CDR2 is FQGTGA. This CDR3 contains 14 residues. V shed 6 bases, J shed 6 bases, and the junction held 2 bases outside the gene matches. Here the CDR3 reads CASRGLAGSGELFF. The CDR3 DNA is TGTGCCAGCAGAGGACTAGCGGGGTCCGGGGAGCTGTTTTTT.

The CDR3 DNA is TGTGCCAGCCTCCGAGGGACTTACTCTGGAAACACCATATATTTT. Translated: CASLRGTYSGNTIYF. The chain joins TRBV6-1 to TRBJ1-3; tentative D call: TRBD1 (5 bases). Germline V gives CDR1 MNHNS, CDR2 SASEGT. The V gene lost 8 bases and the J gene lost 0 bases, with 14 bases spanning the gap. The CDR3 is made up of 15 amino acids.

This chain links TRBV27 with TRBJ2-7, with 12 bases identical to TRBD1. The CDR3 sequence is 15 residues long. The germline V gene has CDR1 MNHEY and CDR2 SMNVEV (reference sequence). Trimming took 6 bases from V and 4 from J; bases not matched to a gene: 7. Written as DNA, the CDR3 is TGTGCCAGCAGCCCCGGGACAGGGGGCGCGTACGAGCAGTACGTC. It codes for CASSPGTGGAYEQYV.

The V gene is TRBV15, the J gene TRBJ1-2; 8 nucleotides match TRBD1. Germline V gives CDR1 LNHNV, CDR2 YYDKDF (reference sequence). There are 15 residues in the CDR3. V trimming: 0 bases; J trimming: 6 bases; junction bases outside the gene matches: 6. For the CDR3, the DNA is TGTGCCACCAGCAGAGATTGGGACAGGTCGGATGGCTACACCTTC. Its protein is CATSRDWDRSDGYTF.

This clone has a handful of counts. The CDR3 reads CASRTRTGDETQYF. CDR3 in DNA: TGTGCCAGCAGAACGAGGACAGGGGACGAGACCCAGTACTTC. The chain is built from TRBV2 and TRBJ2-5, with TRBD1 identical over 9 bases. V lost 6 bases to trimming and J lost 5 bases; unmatched junction nucleotides: 7. CDR3 size: 14 residues. Germline V gene lookup returns CDR1 SNHLY and CDR2 FYNNEI.

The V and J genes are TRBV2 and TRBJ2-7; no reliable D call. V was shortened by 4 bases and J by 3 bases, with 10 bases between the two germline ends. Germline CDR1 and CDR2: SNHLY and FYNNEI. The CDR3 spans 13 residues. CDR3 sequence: CASSARPLYEQYV. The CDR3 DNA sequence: TGTGCCAGCAGTGCTAGACCCCTCTACGAGCAGTACGTC.

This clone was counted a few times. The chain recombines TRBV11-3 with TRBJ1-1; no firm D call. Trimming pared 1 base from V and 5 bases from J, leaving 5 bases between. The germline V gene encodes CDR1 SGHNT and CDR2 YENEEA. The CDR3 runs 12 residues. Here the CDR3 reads CASSLGVTEAFF. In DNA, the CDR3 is TGTGCCAGCAGCTTAGGTGTAACTGAAGCTTTCTTT.

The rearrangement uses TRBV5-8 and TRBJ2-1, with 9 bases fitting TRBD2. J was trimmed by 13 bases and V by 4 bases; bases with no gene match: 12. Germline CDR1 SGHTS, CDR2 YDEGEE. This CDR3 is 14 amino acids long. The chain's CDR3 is CASSLRLSGGVQFF. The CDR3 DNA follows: TGTGCCAGCAGCCTTCGACTTAGCGGGGGCGTTCAGTTCTTC.